A single sample gave rise to the 21 T cell receptor beta chains below, sequenced in a study of OX40 agonist ivuxolimab in advanced cancers. Assay used: immunoSEQ multiplex PCR; TCRdb lists only in-frame clones, some missing. The data contain tens of thousands of clones, approximately 80% of them singletons. The sample consisted of CD4+ or CD8+ T cells sorted from blood, taken in a trial of the OX40 agonist ivuxolimab. The receptors shown here come from an adult with an advanced solid tumor such as melanoma, head and neck, liver or kidney cancer.

The V call is TRBV5-1, the J call TRBJ2-7; 10 bases match TRBD2. The germline V gene encodes CDR1 SGHRS and CDR2 YFSETQ. This CDR3 is 15 amino acids long. V was pared by 0 bases and J by 5 bases, with 5 bases of the junction left unmatched. Here the CDR3 reads CASSLEAGGFNEQYF. CDR3 DNA: TGCGCCAGCAGCTTGGAAGCGGGGGGGTTCAACGAGCAGTACTTC. The entire variable domain, with the rest obtained from reference TRBV5-1 and TRBJ2-7, is as follows: KAGVTQTPRYLIKTRGQQVTLSCSPISGHRSVSWYQQTPGQGLQFLFEYFSETQRNKGNFPGRFSGRQFSNSRSEMNVSTLELGDSALYLCASSLEAGGFNEQYFGPGTRLTVT.

V gene TRBV7-9 combines with J gene TRBJ1-4, with D possibly TRBD1 on 5 matching bases. Germline lookup yields CDR1 SEHNR and CDR2 FQNEAQ (reference sequence). The CDR3 sequence is 15 residues long. V was trimmed by 4 bases and J by 4 bases, leaving 13 bases between them. CDR3 DNA sequence: TGTGCCAGCAGCTCCCTGACAGAAGTTAATGAAAAACTGTTTTTT. Translation gives CASSSLTEVNEKLFF.

V gene TRBV14 combines with J gene TRBJ2-3; D call uncertain. V shed 7 bases and J shed 4 bases, with 12 bases lying between them. The CDR3 length is 13 residues. Germline CDR1 reads SGHDN; CDR2 reads FVKESK. The CDR3 loop reads CASKISAADTQYF. The DNA for the CDR3 is TGTGCCAGCAAGATCTCCGCAGCAGATACGCAGTATTTT.

Turning to this clone: A much larger clone differs by one base, so this may be a read error. This sample includes further DNA sequences coding for the same CDR3. The rearrangement links TRBV5-1 to TRBJ2-7; D unresolved. The CDR3 totals 13 residues. The germline CDR1 and CDR2 sequences are SGHRS and YFSETQ. V lost 3 bases and J lost 2, with 9 bases in between. CDR3 coding DNA: TGCGCCAGCAGCTCGGACGGAGCCTACGAGCAGTACTTC. Its translation is CASSSDGAYEQYF.

This chain uses TRBV7-2 with TRBJ2-3, with 10 bases fitting TRBD1. V shed 2 bases, J shed 4 bases, and the junction held 9 bases outside the gene matches. The CDR3 runs to 17 residues. CDR1 is SGHTA, CDR2 FQGNSA, per germline. This CDR3 is CASSLQDRGFGADTQYF. The CDR3 nucleotides read TGTGCCAGCAGCTTACAGGACAGGGGGTTTGGTGCAGATACGCAGTATTTT.

The V call is TRBV5-6, the J call TRBJ1-6, with a weak D call TRBD1 (6 bases). Trimming took 3 bases from V and 3 from J, leaving 10 bases between them. Germline V lookup: CDR1 SGHDT, CDR2 YYEEEE. This CDR3 is built from 15 residues. CDR3 sequence: CASSSGGLYNSPLHF. CDR3 coding DNA: TGTGCCAGCAGCTCCGGGGGCCTCTATAATTCACCCCTCCACTTT.

Comment on this clone: Other DNA sequences in this sample translate to the same CDR3. This chain uses TRBV5-1 with TRBJ1-2; D might be TRBD1 (5 bases). Trimming removed 2 bases from V and 7 bases from J, with 12 bases in between. Germline V lookup: CDR1 SGHRS, CDR2 YFSETQ. This CDR3 is built from 13 residues. Here the CDR3 DNA reads TGCGCCAGCAGCTTAGAAGGGGAGGGTGGCTACACCTTC. Translating gives CASSLEGEGGYTF.

This clone was seen only once. The chain has TRBV6-6 and TRBJ1-4, with D perhaps TRBD1 (6 bases). CDR1 and CDR2 from the germline V gene are MNHNY and SVGAGI (reference sequence). The CDR3 length is 15 residues. V was trimmed by 2 bases and J by 10 bases, leaving 17 bases between them. This chain's CDR3 is CASSYGEGGGGKLFF. Here the CDR3 DNA reads TGTGCCAGCAGTTACGGGGAAGGGGGGGGCGGAAAACTGTTTTTT.

This clone was detected only once. CDR3 nucleotides: TGTGCCAGCAGTCCGGAGGGCAATCAGCCCCAGCATTTT. Protein: CASSPEGNQPQHF. The chain combines TRBV2 with TRBJ1-5; no clear D. Looked up from germline, CDR1 is SNHLY and CDR2 is FYNNEI. The V end was cut by 5 bases, the J end by 2 bases, with 7 bases between. The CDR3 runs to 13 residues.

This clone was counted only a few times. The J gene is TRBJ1-5, the V gene TRBV6-6; the D gene is possibly TRBD1 (5 bases). The CDR3 is 16 residues long. CDR1 and CDR2 (germline): MNHNY, SVGAGI (reference sequence). V shed 0 bases and J shed 0 bases, with 9 bases lying between them. CDR3 residues: CASSYSRGNSNQPQHF. CDR3 nucleotides: TGTGCCAGCAGTTACTCGAGGGGAAATAGCAATCAGCCCCAGCATTTT.

The chain recombines TRBV7-9 with TRBJ1-4; D is possibly TRBD1 (6 bases). The CDR3 extends over 15 amino acids. The germline V and J ends were trimmed by 1 base and 7 bases, with 13 bases remaining between them. Germline CDR1 reads SEHNR; CDR2 reads FQNEAQ (reference sequence). CDR3: CASSLDREGTEKLFF. The CDR3 nucleotides read TGTGCCAGCAGCTTAGACAGGGAAGGAACTGAAAAACTGTTTTTT. Full variable domain (rest looked up from reference TRBV7-9 and TRBJ1-4): DTGVSQNPRHKITKRGQNVTFRCDPISEHNRLYWYRQTLGQGPEFLTYFQNEAQLEKSRLLSDRFSAERPKGSFSTLEIQRTEQGDSAMYLCASSLDREGTEKLFFGSGTQLSVL.

This chain connects TRBV5-1 to TRBJ2-7, with no clear D. The V end was cut by 0 bases, the J end by 2 bases, with 9 bases between. The CDR3 runs 14 residues. Germline V gene lookup returns CDR1 SGHRS and CDR2 YFSETQ. For the CDR3, the DNA is TGCGCCAGCAGCTTGGGGCAGAGCGCCTACGAGCAGTACTTC. It translates to CASSLGQSAYEQYF.

The rearrangement uses TRBV6-5 and TRBJ1-5; D is perhaps TRBD1 (5 bases). V was shortened by 10 bases and J by 1 base, with 17 bases between the two germline ends. Germline V lookup: CDR1 MNHEY, CDR2 SVGAGI. CDR3 length: 15 amino acids. The CDR3 loop is CATRYDGGSNQPQHF. The CDR3 nucleotides are TGTGCCACCCGATACGACGGGGGAAGCAATCAGCCCCAGCATTTT.

The genes are TRBV30 and TRBJ2-3, with 7 bases lining up with TRBD1. The CDR3 runs to 14 residues. Trimming removed 7 bases from V and 1 base from J; junction bases left unmatched: 8. From germline, CDR1 is GTSNPN and CDR2 SVGIG (reference sequence). The CDR3 DNA reads TGTGCCTTACGGACAGGAAGTGGCACAGATACGCAGTATTTT. It is translated as CALRTGSGTDTQYF.

This chain uses TRBV5-1 with TRBJ2-3; D call uncertain. V lost 3 bases, J lost 5 bases, and 19 bases lay in between. The CDR3 runs to 16 residues. The V gene's germline CDR1 is SGHRS and CDR2 YFSETQ. The CDR3 coding sequence is TGCGCCAGCAGCTCGGTTCCGGGCCACCTCGGAGATACGCAGTATTTT. Translating gives CASSSVPGHLGDTQYF.

This clone has more than one count but fewer than ten. The rearrangement joins TRBV5-5 to TRBJ2-2, with D tentatively TRBD1 (6 bases). CDR3 length equals 13 residues. The germline V and J ends were trimmed by 6 bases and 3 bases, with 9 bases remaining between them. Germline loops: CDR1 SGHKS, CDR2 YYEKEE (reference sequence). This chain's CDR3 is CASTGHHTGELFF. DNA of the CDR3: TGTGCCAGCACGGGACATCACACCGGGGAGCTGTTTTTT. The full variable domain, in which reference TRBV5-5 and TRBJ2-2 provide the parts outside the CDR3, is DAGVTQSPTHLIKTRGQQVTLRCSPISGHKSVSWYQQVLGQGPQFIFQYYEKEERGRGNFPDRFSARQFPNYSSELNVNALLLGDSALYLCASTGHHTGELFFGEGSRLTVL.

The chain uses TRBV19 and TRBJ2-3; the match to TRBD1 covers 7 bases. Trimming at V came to 11 bases and at J to 0 bases, leaving 8 bases not matched to a gene. The CDR3 runs to 14 residues. Per the germline V gene, CDR1 is LNHDA and CDR2 is SQIVND (reference sequence). CDR3 loop: CAVARDRSTDTQYF. As DNA, the CDR3 is TGTGCCGTCGCCCGGGACAGAAGCACAGATACGCAGTATTTT.

The rearrangement links TRBV18 to TRBJ1-2; 7 bases match TRBD1. Germline trimming cut 8 bases from V and 7 bases from J; bases unmatched to any gene: 10. This CDR3 spans 13 amino acids. Germline V gene sequence: CDR1 KGHSH, CDR2 LQKENI. The CDR3 sequence is CASRTEGAAGYTF. CDR3 nucleotide sequence: TGTGCCAGCAGAACCGAGGGGGCAGCTGGCTACACCTTC. The full variable domain, completed using reference TRBV18 and TRBJ1-2, is NAGVMQNPRHLVRRRGQEARLRCSPMKGHSHVYWYRQLPEEGLKFMVYLQKENIIDESGMPKERFSAEFPKEGPSILRIQQVVRGDSAAYFCASRTEGAAGYTFGSGTRLTVV.

This chain joins TRBV30 and TRBJ1-4; D gene unclear. The CDR3 is made up of 11 amino acids. Trimming pared 0 bases from V and 8 bases from J, leaving 4 bases between. Germline CDR1 GTSNPN, CDR2 SVGIG (reference sequence). The CDR3 spells CAWSVYEKLFF. DNA for the CDR3: TGTGCCTGGAGTGTATACGAAAAACTGTTTTTT.

The chain employs TRBV30 and TRBJ1-2; TRBD1 aligns across 7 bases. The CDR3 runs to 14 residues. In germline, CDR1 is GTSNPN, CDR2 SVGIG (reference sequence). V lost 3 bases and J lost 2; bases outside the gene matches: 6. The CDR3 nucleotides read TGTGCCTGGAGCCCTCCGGGACAGAACTATGGCTACACCTTC. Encoded protein: CAWSPPGQNYGYTF. The complete variable domain, with remaining parts taken from reference TRBV30 and TRBJ1-2, reads SQTIHQWPATLVQPVGSPLSLECTVEGTSNPNLYWYRQAAGRGLQLLFYSVGIGQISSEVPQNLSASRPQDRQFILSSKKLLLSDSGFYLCAWSPPGQNYGYTFGSGTRLTVV.

The chain employs TRBV6-4 and TRBJ1-1, with D unclear. Trimming took off 2 bases at V and 1 base at J, with 5 bases between the two ends. The V gene's germline CDR1 is MRHNA and CDR2 SNTAGT. The CDR3 runs 13 residues. The CDR3 DNA is TGTGCCAGCAGTGACCGACCGAACACTGAAGCTTTCTTT. Its protein is CASSDRPNTEAFF.